This section outlines one TCR beta chain sequence together with its context. Here immunoSEQ multiplex PCR was the method, and the copy in TCRdb shows in-frame clones only, minus some. The sample carries approximately 640,000 clones, 80% to 95% recorded once. This specimen belongs to a study of shared clonotypes between healthy human individuals. The CDR3 totals 13 residues. Germline V gene data show CDR1 as SEHNR and CDR2 as FQNEAQ (reference sequence). Trimming shortened V by 5 bases and J by 1 base, and 8 bases separated the two germline ends. The sample comprised memory CD8+ T cells from PBMCs. Subset described: CD45RO+ cells pooled with CCR7-negative TemRA cells. V is TRBV7-9 and J is TRBJ1-1; TRBD1 is a possible D gene (6 bases). The receptor was isolated from a man in his late teens or twenties in good health. Some clones in this sample may be carry-over from other donors' samples. CDR3 protein: CASSRGANTEAFF. CDR3 in DNA: TGTGCCAGCAGCCGGGGGGCGAACACTGAAGCTTTCTTT.